This T cell receptor (beta chain) originates from a study of cytomegalovirus exposure and HLA in healthy donors. The study's findings and limits: TCR beta sequences numbering around 15,000 were associated with HLA alleles at 0.05 false discovery rate in a later analysis. In a later analysis, several top co-occurrence clusters appeared linked to parvovirus B19, influenza, CMV and Epstein-Barr virus.

With regard to this clone: Antigen specificity is unknown.

The length of the CDR3 is 13 residues. Germline-derived CDR1 and CDR2 are KGHSH and LQKENI. Trimming left V 3 bases short and J 5 bases short, with 10 bases between. Researchers ran the PCR with 60 Vbeta and 13 Jbeta primers. This table comes from immunoSEQ multiplex PCR, and its TCRdb copy is limited to in-frame clones, with some not included. Recorded here are 100,000 or so clones; the top ten clones represent more than 0.5%. This receptor was identified in a man over 45 in good health and CMV-seronegative. The V gene is TRBV18, the J gene TRBJ2-5; maybe TRBD1 (6 bases). The sequenced sample consisted of PBMCs. CDR3 sequence: CASSPYQGETQYF. The CDR3 DNA sequence: TGTGCCAGCTCACCGTATCAGGGGGAGACCCAGTACTTC.